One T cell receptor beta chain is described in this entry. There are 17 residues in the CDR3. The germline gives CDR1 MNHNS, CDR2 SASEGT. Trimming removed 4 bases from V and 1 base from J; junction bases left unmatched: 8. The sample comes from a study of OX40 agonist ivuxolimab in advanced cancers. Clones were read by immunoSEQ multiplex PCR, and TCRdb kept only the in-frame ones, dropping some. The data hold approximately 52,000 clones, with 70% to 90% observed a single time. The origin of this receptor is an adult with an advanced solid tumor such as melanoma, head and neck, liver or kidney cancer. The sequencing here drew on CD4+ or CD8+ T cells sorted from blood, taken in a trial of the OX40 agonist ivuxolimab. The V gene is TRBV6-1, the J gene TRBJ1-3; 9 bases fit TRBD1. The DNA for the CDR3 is TGTGCCAGCAGTGCCAAACAGGGGGCTATTTCTGGAAACACCATATATTTT. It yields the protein CASSAKQGAISGNTIYF.